Listed here are 17 T cell receptor beta chains from one sample, sequenced in a study of blood T cell repertoires in COVID-19. Sequencing was performed with immunoSEQ multiplex PCR; in TCRdb, only in-frame clones are kept and a portion is missing. The sample has some 160,000 clones; roughly 90% are singletons. Sequencing was carried out using peripheral blood. These receptors all come from a man aged 55 to 70 with acute or convalescent COVID-19.

The chain has TRBV7-9 and TRBJ1-1; the D is unclear. Trimming took 5 bases from V and 8 from J, leaving 12 bases between them. Germline V lookup: CDR1 SEHNR, CDR2 FQNEAQ (reference sequence). The CDR3 has 12 residues. The CDR3 sequence is CASSPNAGEAFF. CDR3 nucleotide sequence: TGTGCCAGCAGCCCGAATGCGGGGGAAGCTTTCTTT.

The chain joins TRBV12-3 or TRBV12-4 to TRBJ2-1, with 9 bases fitting TRBD2. V lost 8 bases and J lost 7; bases outside the gene matches: 6. The CDR3 has 13 residues. CDR3 DNA sequence: TGTGCCAGCTCGGCGGGGGGGCCAAATGAGCAGTTCTTC. Translated: CASSAGGPNEQFF.

The rearrangement links TRBV5-1 to TRBJ2-1; D remains ambiguous. CDR3 length: 13 amino acids. V dropped 8 bases and J dropped 10 bases, with 19 bases sitting between them. Germline CDR1 is SGHRS and CDR2 is YFSETQ. CDR3 sequence: CASYYDSPSEQFF. In nucleotides, the CDR3 is TGCGCCAGTTACTACGATTCCCCTTCGGAGCAGTTCTTC.

This chain links TRBV27 with TRBJ2-7; 7 nucleotides match TRBD1. The V and J ends lost 6 bases and 3 bases, in that order; junction bases with no gene match: 8. This CDR3 is built from 14 residues. Germline lookup yields CDR1 MNHEY and CDR2 SMNVEV (reference sequence). For the CDR3, the DNA is TGTGCCAGCAGGACCTTGGGACAGAACTACGAGCAGTACTTC. This sequence encodes CASRTLGQNYEQYF.

The chain carries TRBV19 and TRBJ2-4; possible D gene TRBD1, 6 bases. This CDR3 has 17 amino acids. CDR1 is LNHDA and CDR2 is SQIVND in the germline V gene (reference sequence). V gave up 4 bases and J gave up 0 bases, with 16 bases separating them. CDR3 nucleotide sequence: TGTGCCAGTAGTACCCACCGTCAGGGGCCAGCCAAAAACATTCAGTACTTC. Translating it yields CASSTHRQGPAKNIQYF.

V and J are TRBV9 and TRBJ2-2; 7 nucleotides line up with TRBD2. CDR3 length equals 16 residues. The ends lost 4 bases at V and 0 bases at J; junction bases unmatched: 6. Germline values: CDR1 SGDLS, CDR2 YYNGEE. The CDR3, as DNA: TGTGCCAGCAGCCCAAGGGGAGGGGCGAACACCGGGGAGCTGTTTTTT. Residues: CASSPRGGANTGELFF.

The chain carries TRBV19 and TRBJ1-6, with D possibly matching TRBD1 (5 bases). The CDR3 sequence is 16 residues long. V was cut by 4 bases and J by 0 bases, with 10 bases left in between. Germline values: CDR1 LNHDA, CDR2 SQIVND (reference sequence). CDR3 bases: TGTGCCAGTAGTAAGACAGCCGGCTCCTATAATTCACCCCTCCACTTT. Translated, it gives CASSKTAGSYNSPLHF.

This chain joins TRBV7-3 and TRBJ1-3; TRBD1 aligns across 7 bases. Losses at the gene ends were 3 bases for V and 0 bases for J; bases not matched to a gene: 8. Germline V gene lookup returns CDR1 SGHTA and CDR2 FQGTGA. This CDR3 spans 17 amino acids. Here the CDR3 reads CASSLTGNALSGNTIYF. CDR3 coding DNA: TGTGCCAGCAGCTTGACAGGGAATGCCCTCTCTGGAAACACCATATATTTT.

This chain connects TRBV5-1 to TRBJ1-2; weak D call: TRBD1 (5 bases). The CDR3 is made up of 17 amino acids. CDR1 is SGHRS, CDR2 YFSETQ, per germline. V lost 5 bases to trimming and J lost 4 bases, with 24 bases between them. The CDR3 DNA is TGCGCCAGCAGAACGGGGGAAGGGGTGGCGAGCCTCTATGGCTACACCTTC. Translating it yields CASRTGEGVASLYGYTF.

This clone is a singleton in its sample. Here the CDR3 DNA reads TGTGCCATCAGTCCCAGCGCTGGGAACACTGAAGCTTTCTTT. Translated: CAISPSAGNTEAFF. The chain uses TRBV10-3 and TRBJ1-1; D call uncertain. Trimming removed 5 bases at V and 1 base at J, with 11 bases between. This CDR3 spans 14 amino acids. Looked up from germline, CDR1 is ENHRY and CDR2 is SYGVKD.

CDR3 in DNA: TGTGCCAGCAGTGAGGGTCCGAACAGGCGCACAGATACGCAGTATTTT. It specifies CASSEGPNRRTDTQYF. The chain combines TRBV6-4 with TRBJ2-3; D perhaps matches TRBD1 (5 bases). CDR1 is MRHNA and CDR2 is SNTAGT in the germline V gene. The V end lost 3 bases, the J end lost 1 base, and 14 bases lay between the germline ends. This CDR3 is built from 16 residues.

The chain recombines TRBV7-9 with TRBJ2-7, with 7 bases lining up with TRBD1. CDR3 size: 18 residues. The germline CDR1 and CDR2 sequences are SEHNR and FQNEAQ (reference sequence). V lost 4 bases and J lost 0; bases outside the gene matches: 15. In nucleotides, the CDR3 is TGTGCCAGCAGCTCAAATCCGGGACAGAAAGATCGCTCCTACGAGCAGTACTTC. Encoded protein: CASSSNPGQKDRSYEQYF. The variable domain in full, with the rest retrieved from reference TRBV7-9 and TRBJ2-7, is DTGVSQNPRHKITKRGQNVTFRCDPISEHNRLYWYRQTLGQGPEFLTYFQNEAQLEKSRLLSDRFSAERPKGSFSTLEIQRTEQGDSAMYLCASSSNPGQKDRSYEQYFGPGTRLTVT.

This clone was detected once. This rearrangement joins TRBV11-2 to TRBJ1-5; D is unresolved. The CDR3 has 13 residues. In germline, CDR1 is SGHAT, CDR2 FQNNGV. Trimming took off 0 bases at V and 6 bases at J, with 6 bases between the two ends. This CDR3 reads CASSLDLLQPQHF. CDR3 DNA sequence: TGTGCCAGCAGCTTAGACCTTCTTCAGCCCCAGCATTTT.

The chain links TRBV7-2 to TRBJ1-5; 8 bases are a match to TRBD1. CDR1 and CDR2 from the germline V gene are SGHTA and FQGNSA. V shed 5 bases and J 2 bases; nucleotides not matched to a gene: 8. This CDR3 is built from 16 residues. The CDR3 DNA reads TGTGCCAGCAGCCCAGGGGGCGGAGGAGGCAATCAGCCCCAGCATTTT. It specifies CASSPGGGGGNQPQHF.

The V and J genes are TRBV5-1 and TRBJ2-2, with D possibly being TRBD2 (6 bases). This CDR3 is 17 amino acids long. V lost 3 bases and J 1 base, leaving 16 bases between the germline ends. Germline V gene data show CDR1 as SGHRS and CDR2 as YFSETQ. Written as DNA, the CDR3 is TGCGCCAGCAGCTCACACCCGGGACTCCAGAACACCGGGGAGCTGTTTTTT. Amino acid sequence: CASSSHPGLQNTGELFF.

CDR3: CASSPLGQGEAFF. In DNA form, the CDR3 reads TGTGCCAGCTCACCACTCGGACAGGGTGAAGCTTTCTTT. This sequence joins TRBV18 and TRBJ1-1; 8 nucleotides line up with TRBD1. The CDR3 spans 13 residues. The V and J ends lost 1 base and 7 bases, in that order; junction bases with no gene match: 2. Per the germline V gene, CDR1 is KGHSH and CDR2 is LQKENI.

This rearrangement joins TRBV18 to TRBJ1-6; D may be TRBD1 (6 bases). The CDR3 covers 16 residues. V shed 2 bases and J shed 5 bases, with 13 bases lying between them. Germline V gives CDR1 KGHSH, CDR2 LQKENI. This CDR3 is CASSPDRTLNNSPLHF. CDR3 DNA sequence: TGTGCCAGCTCACCAGACAGGACCCTAAATAATTCACCCCTCCACTTT.